This TCR beta chain was found in a study of T cell responses to AZD1222 COVID-19 vaccine. Findings and caveats of the study: The donors showed a predominance of white British ancestry and of females, with possible underestimation of clonal diversity. Spike-specific TCRs gained breadth and depth after people received two AZD1222 doses. After the peak T cell response, and only then, were repertoires sampled.

The table came from immunoSEQ multiplex PCR; TCRdb's copy has only in-frame clones and leaves some out. Among 130,000 to 150,000 clones listed, around 90% were seen once. To note about this clone: As yet, its antigen is unknown.

This CDR3 is 13 amino acids long. CDR1 MNHEY and CDR2 SVGAGI come from the germline V gene. The junction had 2 bases not matched to a gene; V was cut back by 6 bases and J by 3 bases. The specimen comprised peripheral blood, sampled on day 0 of AZD1222 vaccination. This receptor was taken from an adult in good health. The V call is TRBV6-5, the J call TRBJ2-1, with TRBD1 identical over 7 bases. DNA for the CDR3: TGTGCCAGCAGCTGGGACAGCTACAATGAGCAGTTCTTC. Its protein product is CASSWDSYNEQFF.